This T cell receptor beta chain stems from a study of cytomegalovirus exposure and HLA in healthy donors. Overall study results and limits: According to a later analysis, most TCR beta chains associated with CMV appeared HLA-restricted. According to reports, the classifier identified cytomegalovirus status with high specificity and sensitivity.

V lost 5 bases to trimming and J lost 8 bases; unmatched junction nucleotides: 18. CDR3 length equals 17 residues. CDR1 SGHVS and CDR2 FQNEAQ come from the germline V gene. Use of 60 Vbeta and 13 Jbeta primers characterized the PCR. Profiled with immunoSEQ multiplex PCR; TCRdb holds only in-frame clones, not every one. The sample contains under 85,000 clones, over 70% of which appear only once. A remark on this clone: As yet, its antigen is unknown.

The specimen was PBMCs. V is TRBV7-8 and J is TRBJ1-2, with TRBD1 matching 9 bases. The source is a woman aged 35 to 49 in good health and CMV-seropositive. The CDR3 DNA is TGTGCCAGCAGCCCCTACCTTCCAAGGGGACAGGGATCGGGCTACACCTTC. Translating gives CASSPYLPRGQGSGYTF.